This is a list of T cell receptor beta chains from one sample in a study of cytomegalovirus exposure and HLA in healthy donors. Assay used: immunoSEQ multiplex PCR; TCRdb lists only in-frame clones, some missing. The top ten clones hold less than 3% of a sample with roughly 110,000 clones, over 70% of them seen once. Sequences were obtained from PBMCs. The receptors were gathered from a male donor in good health and CMV-seropositive. Each CDR3 is given with its conserved first and last residue. D genes are given only for firm matches.

D gene: .
J gene: .
V gene: TRBV6-5
CDR3 protein: CASRDSSYEQYF

D gene: .
J gene: TRBJ1-6
V gene: TRBV7-6
CDR3 protein: CASSSRGSYNSPLHF

D gene: .
J gene: TRBJ2-7
V gene: TRBV21-1
CDR3 protein: CASSPTGKGYEQYF

D gene: .
J gene: TRBJ1-1
V gene: TRBV20-1
CDR3 protein: CSARGPLEAFF

D gene: TRBD2
J gene: TRBJ2-7
V gene: TRBV6-5
CDR3 protein: CASRRAGTTSYEQYF

D gene: .
J gene: TRBJ1-5
V gene: TRBV2
CDR3 protein: CASSWQFGNQPQHF

D gene: .
J gene: TRBJ1-4
V gene: TRBV4-2
CDR3 protein: CASSQDRGSATNEKLFF

D gene: .
J gene: TRBJ2-7
V gene: TRBV19
CDR3 protein: CASSIAWGVRYEQYF

D gene: TRBD1
J gene: TRBJ1-1
V gene: TRBV6-6
CDR3 protein: CASSYADRGQPEAFF

D gene: TRBD1
J gene: TRBJ1-4
V gene: TRBV30
CDR3 protein: CALTGGLTTNEKLFF

D gene: TRBD1
J gene: TRBJ1-1
V gene: TRBV27
CDR3 protein: CASSRTGGGTEAFF

D gene: TRBD1
J gene: TRBJ1-5
V gene: TRBV6-1
CDR3 protein: CASSGRTGWNQPQHF

D gene: TRBD1
J gene: TRBJ2-1
V gene: TRBV7-2
CDR3 protein: CASSLGQGWGNEQFF

D gene: TRBD1
J gene: TRBJ1-4
V gene: TRBV5-1
CDR3 protein: CASSFRTGDEKLFF

D gene: .
J gene: TRBJ1-6
V gene: TRBV6-5
CDR3 protein: CASSYSVGAYSPLHF

D gene: .
J gene: TRBJ1-4
V gene: TRBV5-1
CDR3 protein: CASSLQVRGKNEKLFF

D gene: TRBD2
J gene: TRBJ2-3
V gene: TRBV7-9
CDR3 protein: CASSRGGQTGGDTQYF

D gene: .
J gene: TRBJ2-1
V gene: TRBV7-9
CDR3 protein: CASSLVTGSYNEQFF

D gene: .
J gene: TRBJ1-1
V gene: TRBV6-1
CDR3 protein: CASSDLQGRVALNTEAFF

D gene: TRBD2
J gene: TRBJ2-1
V gene: TRBV6-6
CDR3 protein: CASTSAGGTSPVF

D gene: .
J gene: TRBJ2-7
V gene: TRBV29-1
CDR3 protein: CSVRTAYYEQYF

D gene: .
J gene: TRBJ2-7
V gene: TRBV6-5
CDR3 protein: CASSYRVDRPYEQYF

D gene: TRBD1
J gene: TRBJ1-4
V gene: TRBV19
CDR3 protein: CASSIQGDDEKLFF

D gene: .
J gene: TRBJ1-1
V gene: TRBV9
CDR3 protein: CASSFLGQNTEAFF

D gene: .
J gene: TRBJ1-5
V gene: TRBV6-5
CDR3 protein: CASSYSSGFGQPQNF